This TCR beta chain stems from a study of T cell repertoires in cytomegalovirus infection (dated by TCRdb to about 2019). Background on the whole study: Peptide stimulations targeted recently identified HLA-C-restricted CMV epitopes, whose presentation resists viral immunomodulation, together with well-studied HLA-B-restricted epitopes. Donor HLA type was relevant to the analysis, because carriage of CMV infection together with the matching HLA type was indicated by public TCR beta signatures.

Overall results and qualifications from the work: In both this cohort and an independent roughly 350-donor cohort, the cumulative frequency of public TCR beta family members distinguished carriers of CMV infection plus the relevant HLA type. The ex vivo response was dominated by HLA-C-restricted CMV-specific TCR beta clonotypes, which also provided the single most frequent clonotype in two of eight donors.

TCRdb shows the sequencer as Illumina HiSeq 1500. The public reads were quality trimmed at Q25 with fastp and then assembled into clones with MiXCR by TCRdb, keeping productive beta chains. Rows with one shared CDR3 protein collapse into an entry with the most common genes and DNA. This sample comprises fewer than 150,000 distinct CDR3 sequences, around 31% of them detected only once. Of the sample, around two fifths is held by the ten largest clones. On this clonotype itself: Its antigen is still unknown. No much larger clonotype is one base removed from it; base qualities were not supplied.

The treatment or condition label of this sample denotes: in vitro stimulation with specific CMV peptide epitopes to enrich CMV-specific T cells. From the cysteine up to the phenylalanine, the CDR3 has a length of 15 residues. The DNA shown is the 45-base CDR3, in frame from base 1. Per the germline V gene, MNHNS is the CDR1 and SASEGT is the CDR2. Trimming takes 8 bases off V and 3 bases off J; junction bases not matched to a gene: 10. The clonotype originates from a human donor in good health (CMV status not recorded). Some clones in this sample may be carry-over from other donors' samples. The chain uses TRBV6-1 and TRBJ2-7, and TRBD1 aligns with 10 junction nucleotides. Sequenced here: CD8+ T cells from cultured PBMCs, sampled from culture after CMV antigen stimulation. The DNA sequence is as follows: TGTGCCAGCGCCGAAGACAGGGGGCCTTTCTACGAGCAGTACTTC. Its translation is CASAEDRGPFYEQYF.